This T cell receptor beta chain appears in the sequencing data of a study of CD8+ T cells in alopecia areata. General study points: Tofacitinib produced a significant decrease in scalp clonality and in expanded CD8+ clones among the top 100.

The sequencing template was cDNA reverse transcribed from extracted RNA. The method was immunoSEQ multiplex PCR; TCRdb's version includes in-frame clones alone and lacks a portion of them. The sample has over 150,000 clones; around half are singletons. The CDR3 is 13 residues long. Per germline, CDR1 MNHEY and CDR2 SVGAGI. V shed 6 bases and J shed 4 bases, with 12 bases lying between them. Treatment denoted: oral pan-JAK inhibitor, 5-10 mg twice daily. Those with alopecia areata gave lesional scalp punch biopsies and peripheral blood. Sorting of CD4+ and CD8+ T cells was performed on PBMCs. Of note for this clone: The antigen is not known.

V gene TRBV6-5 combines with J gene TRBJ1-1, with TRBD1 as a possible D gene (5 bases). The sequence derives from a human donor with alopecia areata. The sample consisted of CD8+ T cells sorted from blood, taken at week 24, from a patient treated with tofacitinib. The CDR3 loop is CASRAGLSTEAFF. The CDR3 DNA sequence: TGTGCCAGCAGGGCAGGGTTGAGCACTGAAGCTTTCTTT.